Reported below is one TCR beta chain. Its antigen is still unknown. Clones were sequenced by immunoSEQ multiplex PCR, and TCRdb holds only the in-frame ones, with some missing. Of 100,000 to 150,000 clones in the sample, around 87% were seen once. This record comes from a study of T cell responses to AZD1222 COVID-19 vaccine. Overall study results and limits: Targets within unmutated variant regions were reportedly found for nearly half of spike-specific TCRs.

Germline values: CDR1 SQVTM, CDR2 ANQGSEA. The trim removed 4 bases at V and 6 bases at J, leaving 5 bases unmatched. The CDR3 is made up of 12 amino acids. The rearrangement uses TRBV29-1 and TRBJ2-7, with 8 bases identical to TRBD1. This specimen consisted of peripheral blood, obtained on day 0 of AZD1222 vaccination. This clonotype was sampled from an adult in good health. Written as DNA, the CDR3 is TGCAGCGTTGGGACAGGGATTGGCGAGCAGTACTTC. Translation gives CSVGTGIGEQYF.